This TCR beta chain appears in the sequencing data of a study of blood T cells in healthy people across ages. In germline, CDR1 is SNHLY, CDR2 FYNNEI. The V and J ends lost 2 bases and 5 bases, in that order; junction bases with no gene match: 4. This CDR3 spans 15 amino acids. As regards this clonotype: Its target is not known.

For the second PCR, which ran for about 7 to 11 cycles, a sample-barcoded 5' primer and a J-beta primer mix were used. TCRdb re-called the 5' RACE reads with MiXCR, one entry per CDR3 protein. This table holds 750,000 to 950,000 distinct CDR3 sequences, roughly 28% found once. Study-wide points: Comparison with aged donors showed that long-lived donors had more naive CD4+ cells and higher diversity.

Extraction yielded at least 6 micrograms of total RNA per sample. These sequences were also reported in another study, on T cells of mothers and their children.

Sequenced: blood. The chain links TRBV2 to TRBJ2-3; TRBD2 matches at 10 bases. This TCR was sampled from a woman aged 40 to 49 in good health. The CDR3 DNA reads TGTGCCAGCAGTGAAAGCGGGGGGGCGATAGATACGCAGTATTTT. Its translation is CASSESGGAIDTQYF.